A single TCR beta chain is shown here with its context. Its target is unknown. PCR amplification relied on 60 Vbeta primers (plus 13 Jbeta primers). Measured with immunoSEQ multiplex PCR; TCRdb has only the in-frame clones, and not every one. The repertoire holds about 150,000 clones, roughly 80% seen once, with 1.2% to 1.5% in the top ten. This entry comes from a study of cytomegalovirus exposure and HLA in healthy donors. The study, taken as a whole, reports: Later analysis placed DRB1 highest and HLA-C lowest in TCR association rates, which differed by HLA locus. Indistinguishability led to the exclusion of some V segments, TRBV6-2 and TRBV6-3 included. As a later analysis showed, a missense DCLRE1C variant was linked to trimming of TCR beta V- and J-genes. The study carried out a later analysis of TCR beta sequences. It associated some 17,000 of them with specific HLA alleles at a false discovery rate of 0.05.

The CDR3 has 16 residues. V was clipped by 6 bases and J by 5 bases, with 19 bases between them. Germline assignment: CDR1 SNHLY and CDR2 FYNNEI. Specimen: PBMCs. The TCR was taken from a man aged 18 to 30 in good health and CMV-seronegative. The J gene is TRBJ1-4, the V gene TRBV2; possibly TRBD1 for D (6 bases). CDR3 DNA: TGTGCCAGCAGCCAGGGCCGGACAGCCGCGAATGAAAAACTGTTTTTT. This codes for CASSQGRTAANEKLFF.